The 3 T cell receptor beta chains given below trace back to one sample, sequenced in a study of blood T cells in healthy people across ages. Alongside a J-beta primer mix, a sample-barcoded 5' primer served in a second PCR lasting about 7 to 11 cycles. A single record per CDR3 protein comes from TCRdb applying MiXCR to the 5' RACE reads. Among some 880,000 distinct CDR3 sequences listed, about 34% were seen once. The sample taken for sequencing was blood. The receptors originated from a man aged 18-30 years in good health.

This clonotype was counted only a few times. V gene TRBV28 combines with J gene TRBJ1-2; D is uncertain. The CDR3 extends over 15 amino acids. Trimming removed 4 bases at V and 2 bases at J, with 14 bases between. Germline values: CDR1 MDHEN, CDR2 SYDVKM. CDR3 protein: CASSSWTALNYGYTF. CDR3 bases: TGTGCCAGCAGTTCATGGACCGCCTTAAACTATGGCTACACCTTC.

DNA for the CDR3: TGCGCCAGCAGCGTGTTAAGAAACACCGGGGAGCTGTTTTTT. This sequence encodes CASSVLRNTGELFF. This sequence joins TRBV5-1 and TRBJ2-2; the D is unclear. V shed 4 bases and J shed 2 bases, with 9 bases lying between them. Germline loops: CDR1 SGHRS, CDR2 YFSETQ. CDR3 length: 14 residues.

The J gene is TRBJ2-1, the V gene TRBV28; no clear D gene. In germline, CDR1 is MDHEN, CDR2 SYDVKM. The CDR3 has 14 residues. Trimming pared 5 bases from V and 6 bases from J, leaving 14 bases between. CDR3 DNA sequence: TGTGCCAGCAGTCTAGGCATGCCCGCCAATGAGCAGTTCTTC. It specifies CASSLGMPANEQFF.